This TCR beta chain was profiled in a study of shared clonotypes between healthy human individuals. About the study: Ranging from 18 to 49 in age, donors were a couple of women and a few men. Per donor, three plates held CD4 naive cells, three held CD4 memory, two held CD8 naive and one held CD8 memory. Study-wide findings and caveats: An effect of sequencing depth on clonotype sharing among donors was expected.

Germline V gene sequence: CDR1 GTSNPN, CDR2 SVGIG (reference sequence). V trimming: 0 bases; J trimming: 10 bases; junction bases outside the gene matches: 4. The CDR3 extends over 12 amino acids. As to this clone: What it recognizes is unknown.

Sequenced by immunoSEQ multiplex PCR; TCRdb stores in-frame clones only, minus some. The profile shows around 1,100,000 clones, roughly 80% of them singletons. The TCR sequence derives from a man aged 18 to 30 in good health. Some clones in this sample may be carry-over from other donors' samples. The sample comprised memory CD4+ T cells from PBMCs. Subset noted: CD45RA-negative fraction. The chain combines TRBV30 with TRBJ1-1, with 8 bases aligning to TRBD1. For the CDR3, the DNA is TGTGCCTGGAGTGTACAGGGGGACAGAGCTTTCTTT. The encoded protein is CAWSVQGDRAFF.